Sequencing of this T cell receptor beta chain was carried out in a study of Graves' ophthalmopathy and Graves' hyperthyroidism. Study-level background: The collection of peripheral blood took place at initial diagnosis, before any treatment.

People with hyperthyroidism were aged 18 to 65 and newly diagnosed, under 2 months' duration. Exclusion covered patients with other autoimmune diseases or uncontrolled infections (as well as pregnancy or lactation). This clonotype has ten or more counts. Transcripts of RNA were the source for amplifying TCR beta CDR3 regions. Second-round multiplex PCR came after first-round RT-PCR with HTBI primers. TCRdb reprocessed the multiplex PCR reads with MiXCR, giving one entry per CDR3 protein. The data contain 400,000 or so distinct CDR3 sequences, about a sixth of them seen just once; the ten biggest clones take up roughly 2.4%. The sample was peripheral blood. The clonotype was recovered from an adult woman with stable Graves' hyperthyroidism.

The CDR3 DNA sequence: TGTGCCAGCAGCTTACACCGGGACAGGGTGGGCGGGGAGCTGTTTTTT. Protein: CASSLHRDRVGGELFF. The rearrangement uses TRBV7-8 and TRBJ2-2; 9 bases are a match to TRBD1. The CDR3 totals 16 residues. Trimming took 2 bases from V and 7 from J; bases not matched to a gene: 8. Germline V gives CDR1 SGHVS, CDR2 FQNEAQ.